This T cell receptor (beta chain) was retrieved from a study of blood T cells in healthy people across ages. V lost 6 bases and J lost 7, with 19 bases in between. The germline CDR1 and CDR2 sequences are MDHEN and SYDVKM. This CDR3 has 15 amino acids. A second PCR, run for roughly 7 to 12 cycles, used a sample-barcoded 5' primer plus a J-beta primer mix. One entry per CDR3 protein results from TCRdb running MiXCR on the 5' RACE reads. This table holds some 780,000 distinct CDR3 sequences, more than 50% found once. This TCR derives from a man aged 35 to 55 in good health. This rearrangement joins TRBV28 to TRBJ2-1; perhaps TRBD1 as D (6 bases). Sequenced sample: blood. DNA for the CDR3: TGTGCCAGCAGGATAACAGGGCCAGGTGGAAATGAGCAGTTCTTC. Its translation is CASRITGPGGNEQFF.